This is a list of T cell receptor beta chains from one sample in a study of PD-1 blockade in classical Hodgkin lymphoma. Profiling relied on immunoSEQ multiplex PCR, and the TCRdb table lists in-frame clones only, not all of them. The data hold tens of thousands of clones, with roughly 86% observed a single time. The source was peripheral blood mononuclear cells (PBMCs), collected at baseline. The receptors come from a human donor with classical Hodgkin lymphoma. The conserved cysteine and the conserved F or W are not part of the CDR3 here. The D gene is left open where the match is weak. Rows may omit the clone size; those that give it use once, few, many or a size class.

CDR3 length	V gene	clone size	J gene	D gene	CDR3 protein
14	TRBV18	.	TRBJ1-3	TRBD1	ASSPLGTGSGNTIY
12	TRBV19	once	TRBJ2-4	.	ASTAGHEKNIQY
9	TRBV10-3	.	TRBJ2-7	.	AISVEAEQY
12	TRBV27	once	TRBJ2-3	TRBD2	ASSKLAGTDTQY
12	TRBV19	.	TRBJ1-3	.	ASSIEGAGNTIY
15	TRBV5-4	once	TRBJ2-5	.	ASRKLGGRGGPETQY
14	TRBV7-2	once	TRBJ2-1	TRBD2	ASSTARAGGYNEQF
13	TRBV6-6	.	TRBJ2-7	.	ASSPLGGNSYEQY
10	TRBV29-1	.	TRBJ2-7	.	SVNHGTGEQY
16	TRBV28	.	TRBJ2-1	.	ASSLGRGGLLFRNEQF
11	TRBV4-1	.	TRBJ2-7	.	ASSQDRGYEQY
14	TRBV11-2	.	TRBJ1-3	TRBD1	ASSSRDRNSGNTIY
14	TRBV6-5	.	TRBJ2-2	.	ASSYNLWTDTGELF
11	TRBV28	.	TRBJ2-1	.	ASSYHRADEQF
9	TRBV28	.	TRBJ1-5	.	ASRTLNNQD
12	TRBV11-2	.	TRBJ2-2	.	ASSVNGATGELF
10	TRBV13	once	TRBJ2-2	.	ASSLFHGELF
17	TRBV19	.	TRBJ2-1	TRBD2	ASSIGPSGRVSVGNEQF
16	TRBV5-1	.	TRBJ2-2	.	ASSPKVGGGTNTGELF
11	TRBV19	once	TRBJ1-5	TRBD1	ASNQGGGQPQH
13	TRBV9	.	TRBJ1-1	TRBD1	ASSAQGAVNTEAF
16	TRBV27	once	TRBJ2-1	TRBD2	ASSLSTLAGGKYNEQF
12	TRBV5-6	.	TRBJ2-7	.	ASSPPQGFREQY
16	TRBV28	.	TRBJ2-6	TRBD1	ASSQPGQGSPGANVLT
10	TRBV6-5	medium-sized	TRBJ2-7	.	ASSGNGYEQY
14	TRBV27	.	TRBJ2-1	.	ASSTVEGISYNEQF
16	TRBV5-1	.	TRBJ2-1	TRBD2	ASSYMTSGMAFYNEQF
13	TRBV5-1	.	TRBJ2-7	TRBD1	ASSLAGTGTYEQY
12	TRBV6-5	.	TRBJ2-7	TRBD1	ASSYRDRNYEQY
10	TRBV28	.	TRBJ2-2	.	ASITGTGELF
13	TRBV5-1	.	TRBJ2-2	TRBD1	ASRSGTGNTGELF
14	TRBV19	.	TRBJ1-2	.	ASSVGPKAHGYGYT
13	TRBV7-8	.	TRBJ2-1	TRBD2	ASSFRTSGYNEQF
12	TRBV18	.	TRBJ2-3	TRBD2	ASSPIPGGDTQY
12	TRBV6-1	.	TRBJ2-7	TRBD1	ASSARTGSYEQY
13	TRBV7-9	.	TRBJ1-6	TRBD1	ASSPQGANNSPLH
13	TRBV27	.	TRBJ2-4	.	ASSPLDGAKNIQY
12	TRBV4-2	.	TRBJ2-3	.	ASSQVTSRDTQY
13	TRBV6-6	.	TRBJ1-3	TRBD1	ASTAGTGAGNTIY
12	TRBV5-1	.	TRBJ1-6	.	ASSSGEMHSPLH
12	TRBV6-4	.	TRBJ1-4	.	ASSDHTTNEKLF
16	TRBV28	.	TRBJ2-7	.	ASSSSTSGRADAYEQY
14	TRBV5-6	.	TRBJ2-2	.	ASSDPRTEDTGELF
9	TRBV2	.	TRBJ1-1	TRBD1	ARAGGQGTF
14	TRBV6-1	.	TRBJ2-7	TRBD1	ASSVESGTGSHEQY